This is a list of T cell receptor beta chains from one sample in a study of early T cells in non-severe SARS-CoV-2 infection. TCRdb re-called the 5' RACE reads with MiXCR, one entry per CDR3 protein. The sample carries around 63,000 distinct CDR3 sequences, 5.5% to 7% recorded once. The input for sequencing was whole blood, taken at baseline. Receptor source: an adult who was a healthcare worker with PCR-confirmed SARS-CoV-2 infection or an uninfected control (not recorded which). Both conserved end residues are part of each CDR3. D genes are given only for firm matches. Part of the rows lack a size; the others show once, few, many or a class for expanded clones.

d_gene,abundance,v_gene,j_gene,CDR3nt,CDR3aa
-,many,TRBV20-1,TRBJ2-1,TGCAGTGCTAGAGGTCGCGCTCACTACAATGAGCAGTTCTTC,CSARGRAHYNEQFF
-,many,TRBV19,TRBJ1-5,TGTGCCAGTATCCGGGGGCCCCAGCATTTT,CASIRGPQHF
-,-,TRBV4-2,TRBJ2-1,TGTGCCAGCAGCCACGAAGGCCTACCTAGAAGACCCTACAATGAGCAGTTCTTC,CASSHEGLPRRPYNEQFF
-,-,TRBV10-3,TRBJ1-3,TGTGCCATCAGTGAACCCCCCGACACCATATATTTT,CAISEPPDTIYF
-,many,TRBV5-1,TRBJ1-5,TGCGCCAGCAGCTTGGCACCGGGGAGCAATCAGCCCCAGCATTTT,CASSLAPGSNQPQHF
-,-,TRBV5-1,TRBJ2-5,TGCGCCAGCAGCTTGGAGGGAACAGAGACCCAGTACTTC,CASSLEGTETQYF
TRBD1,-,TRBV7-2,TRBJ1-2,TGTGCCAGCAGTCCCGACAGGGGGCGTCTTAGTGGCTACACCTTC,CASSPDRGRLSGYTF
-,few,TRBV6-2/TRBV6-3,TRBJ2-3,TGTGCCAGCAGTCCCACCAGAGATACGCAGTATTTT,CASSPTRDTQYF
TRBD2,-,TRBV18,TRBJ2-3,TGTGCCAGCTCACCGGGACTAGCGGGAGCCAAAAGCACAGATACGCAGTATTTT,CASSPGLAGAKSTDTQYF
-,many,TRBV7-2,TRBJ2-5,TGTGCCAGCAGCCTTGGCGGTACCCAAGAGACCCAGTACTTC,CASSLGGTQETQYF
TRBD1,many,TRBV6-2/TRBV6-3,TRBJ2-2,TGTGCCAGCAGTTACCTAAAGACAGGGGCGAACACCGGGGAGCTGTTTTTT,CASSYLKTGANTGELFF
-,-,TRBV6-1,TRBJ1-1,TGTGCCAGCAATCGACACTCTACCTCGAACACTGAAGCTTTCTTT,CASNRHSTSNTEAFF
-,many,TRBV27,TRBJ2-7,TGTGCCAGCAGTCTCTCGGGTCCTACCTACGAGCAGTACTTC,CASSLSGPTYEQYF
-,many,TRBV20-1,TRBJ1-6,TGCAGTGCTAGAACAGGGTGGAATTCACCCCTCCACTTT,CSARTGWNSPLHF
TRBD1,many,TRBV2,TRBJ2-5,TGTGCCAGCAACGGACAGGGGCAAGAGACCCAGTACTTC,CASNGQGQETQYF
-,many,TRBV20-1,TRBJ2-7,TGCAGTGCTCCGGGCCCCTACGAGCAGTACTTC,CSAPGPYEQYF
-,many,TRBV4-2,TRBJ2-6,TGTGCCAGCAGCCAGGAGTTTAGCTCTGGGGCCAACGTCCTGACTTTC,CASSQEFSSGANVLTF
-,many,TRBV3-2,TRBJ2-1,TGTGCCAGCAGCCAACCGGGACTAGCGGGAGGGGGGCTTTACAATGAGCAGTTCTTC,CASSQPGLAGGGLYNEQFF
-,few,TRBV21-1,TRBJ2-5,TGTGCCAGCAGCGGACGGACTAGCGGGAGGAAACAAGAGACCCAGTACTTC,CASSGRTSGRKQETQYF
TRBD2,many,TRBV12-3/TRBV12-4,TRBJ2-1,TGTGCCAGCGGACTAGCGGGAGGTTATGAGCAGTTCTTC,CASGLAGGYEQFF
-,many,TRBV29-1,TRBJ2-3,TGCAGCGTTCCCCGTGGCCTTAGCACAGATACGCAGTATTTT,CSVPRGLSTDTQYF
-,many,TRBV18,TRBJ2-3,TGTGCCAGCTCACCATCCCGCGGGGGCTTCACAGATACGCAGTATTTT,CASSPSRGGFTDTQYF
-,-,TRBV29-1,TRBJ1-1,TGCAGCGTTGCCAGGCAGCTGAACACTGAAGCTTTCTTT,CSVARQLNTEAFF
-,few,TRBV5-1,TRBJ2-1,TGCGCCAGCAGCTTGGGGGGCTTATCCTACAATGAGCAGTTCTTC,CASSLGGLSYNEQFF
-,many,TRBV12-3/TRBV12-4,TRBJ1-1,TGTGCCAGCAGAAGACTTTCATGGAACACTGAAGCTTTCTTT,CASRRLSWNTEAFF
-,-,TRBV7-2,TRBJ1-2,TGTGCCAGCAGCCAAGGGACGTTCAAGGGAGGCTACACCTTC,CASSQGTFKGGYTF
-,many,TRBV7-9,TRBJ1-2,TGTGCCAGCAGCCAAAGTTATAACTATGGCTACACCTTC,CASSQSYNYGYTF
-,-,TRBV11-2,TRBJ1-6,TGTGCCAGCAGCTTAAGCCGGGGCGATAATTCACCCCTCCACTTT,CASSLSRGDNSPLHF
-,few,TRBV28,TRBJ1-4,TGTGCCAGCACGGGGCCCTCGACTAATGAAAAACTGTTTTTT,CASTGPSTNEKLFF
TRBD1,many,TRBV28,TRBJ1-5,TGTGCCAGCAGTTGGGACAGGGTCAATCAGCCCCAGCATTTT,CASSWDRVNQPQHF
TRBD2,-,TRBV7-2,TRBJ2-1,TGTGCCAGCAGCTGGGGGACTAGCGGGCATACCTACAATGAGCAGTTCTTC,CASSWGTSGHTYNEQFF
-,-,TRBV9,TRBJ2-1,TGTGCCAGCAGCGTCACCCCAGGGGCCTACAATGAGCAGTTCTTC,CASSVTPGAYNEQFF
TRBD2,many,TRBV6-5,TRBJ2-7,TGTGCCAGCAGTTACTCTGGACTAGCGGGAGAAACCGAGCAGTACTTC,CASSYSGLAGETEQYF
-,many,TRBV6-1,TRBJ2-7,TGTGCCAGCAGTGAAGTAGGGCAGGGAAACTACGAGCAGTACTTC,CASSEVGQGNYEQYF
-,-,TRBV27,TRBJ2-7,TGTGCCAGCAGTCTCCTCTACCGGGGGACTTACTACGAGCAGTACTTC,CASSLLYRGTYYEQYF
TRBD1,few,TRBV15,TRBJ2-5,TGTGCCACCAGTCGAGGGGGCTCGGCGTACCAAGAGACCCAGTACTTC,CATSRGGSAYQETQYF
-,-,TRBV7-8,TRBJ2-1,TGTGCCAGCAGCTCGGTAGGGCACTACAATGAGCAGTTCTTC,CASSSVGHYNEQFF
-,many,TRBV7-9,TRBJ2-3,TGTGCCAGCAGCTTCTCTAGCACAGATACGCAGTATTTT,CASSFSSTDTQYF
-,many,TRBV2,TRBJ2-3,TGTGCCAGCAGTGAGCACTACACTAGCACAGATACGCAGTATTTT,CASSEHYTSTDTQYF
-,many,TRBV19,TRBJ2-7,TGTGCCAGTAAGGGGCAGGGTCCATCCTACGAGCAGTACTTC,CASKGQGPSYEQYF
-,-,TRBV28,TRBJ2-3,TGTGCCAGCAGTTCCCTCCTCCGACAGTCAGATACGCAGTATTTT,CASSSLLRQSDTQYF
-,-,TRBV6-6,TRBJ2-3,TGTGCCAGCAGTTACCGGGCTAGCACAGATACGCAGTATTTT,CASSYRASTDTQYF